The source of this T cell receptor (beta chain) is a study of T cells after yellow fever vaccination. Study context: Those fractions that held only low numbers of cells were prepared using the SMART-Seq v4 Ultra Low Input RNA kit. Study-wide points: By day 5 rather than day 15, the secondary response had peaked, though it was weaker. Most clones from primary vaccination were detected again post-booster (roughly 96% CD4, 88% CD8).

They built TCR cDNA with 5'RACE template switching, a step that put in a universal primer site and UMIs. In TCRdb, the 5' RACE reads were re-called with MiXCR into one record per CDR3 protein. This sample has 400,000 to 650,000 distinct CDR3 sequences; roughly a fifth occur once, and the top ten carry around 16%. Germline V gene sequence: CDR1 MGHRA, CDR2 YSYEKL. This CDR3 is 14 amino acids long. V was shortened by 0 bases and J by 9 bases, with 13 bases between the two germline ends. This clonotype was counted only a few times. No antigen is known for it. The sequence was obtained from a man between 18 and 35 years old who received the YFV17D yellow fever vaccine. The specimen was PBMCs, collected less than 25 days after the first yellow fever vaccination. The chain uses TRBV4-1 and TRBJ2-3; D is perhaps TRBD1 or TRBD2 (5 bases each). In nucleotides, the CDR3 is TGCGCCAGCAGCCAAGAACAGATTCGGGACACGCAGTATTTT. Amino acids: CASSQEQIRDTQYF.